These T cell receptor beta chains were read from a single sample in a study of shared clonotypes between healthy human individuals. The table came from immunoSEQ multiplex PCR; TCRdb's copy has only in-frame clones and leaves some out. The profile shows approximately 2,000,000 clones, less than 95% of them singletons. Sample: naive CD4+ T cells from PBMCs. The receptor set was obtained from a young man in good health. Some clones in this sample may be carry-over from other donors' samples. Both conserved end residues are trimmed from each CDR3. A clone size is listed for some rows: how often the clone was seen (once, few, many), or a class if it is expanded.

clone_size	v_call	j_call	cdr3_aa
.	TRBV19	TRBJ1-1	ATLNGKNTEAF
.	TRBV30	TRBJ1-2	AWSRNLENGYT
.	TRBV7-6	TRBJ2-7	ASSPILLAYEQY
once	TRBV4-1	TRBJ2-1	ASSQVPLAGGGRNEQF
.	TRBV7-9	TRBJ1-5	ASSSLGATGTQPQH
.	TRBV30	TRBJ2-7	AYFRGTEQY
.	TRBV28	TRBJ2-1	ASRLGGTSNRF
.	TRBV10-3	TRBJ2-1	AIREASSYNEQF
.	TRBV28	TRBJ2-2	ASGAWGVSNTGELF
.	TRBV19	TRBJ1-1	ASSYIRGTEAF
.	TRBV19	TRBJ1-5	ASSMPPGGLPNQPQH
.	TRBV19	TRBJ1-2	ASSTWTGLNNYGYT
.	TRBV29-1	TRBJ2-1	SVLGTPSYNEQF
.	TRBV28	TRBJ2-5	ASRSKGGLETQY
.	TRBV9	TRBJ2-3	ASSVEGLPSDTQY
.	TRBV28	TRBJ2-5	ASSRPRQTETQY
.	TRBV2	TRBJ2-3	ASNQVGGTDTQY
.	TRBV6-1	TRBJ2-7	ASSRQGATYEQY
.	TRBV6-5	TRBJ2-7	ASSKQGVYEQY
.	TRBV28	TRBJ1-1	ASNGEGRTEAF
.	TRBV28	TRBJ2-7	ASSKDKPYEQY
.	TRBV28	TRBJ1-1	STRATATEAF
.	TRBV10-3	TRBJ1-2	AISDGGQPKTNYGYT
.	TRBV5-6	TRBJ2-1	ASSEGSSYNEQF
.	TRBV5-1	TRBJ2-7	ASSSGPRGEQY
.	TRBV5-1	TRBJ2-2	ASSSTGAGELF
.	TRBV2	TRBJ2-5	ASRERLAQVGTQY
.	TRBV6-6	TRBJ1-6	ASRRINSPLH
.	TRBV7-8	TRBJ1-5	ASSLEPARRNQPQH
.	TRBV19	TRBJ1-1	ATTLNTGATEAF
.	TRBV5-8	TRBJ2-5	ASSLKQLAQETQY